This TCR beta chain was identified in a study of cytotoxic CD8 clonotypes in ibrutinib-treated CLL. Of note for this clone: Its target is unknown.

The study's findings and limits: Clonality grew at ibrutinib response; at progression, it decreased back toward baseline. Contraction or stability on treatment was seen for public clonotypes, which were uncommon.

Assay used: immunoSEQ multiplex PCR; TCRdb lists only in-frame clones, some missing. Among over 14,000 clones listed, 70% were seen once. Germline V gene sequence: CDR1 SEHNR, CDR2 FQNEAQ (reference sequence). The CDR3 covers 12 residues. Trimming cost V 7 bases and J 3 bases, with 10 bases left between them. The sample consisted of PBMCs, taken before ibrutinib treatment. The sequence derives from a human donor with chronic lymphocytic leukemia. V and J are TRBV7-9 and TRBJ2-7; a possible D gene is TRBD2 (6 bases). DNA of the CDR3: TGTGCCAGCACCTTGGGGGGCTACGAGCAGTACTTC. Translation: CASTLGGYEQYF. Full variable domain (outside the CDR3, taken from reference TRBV7-9 and TRBJ2-7): DTGVSQNPRHKITKRGQNVTFRCDPISEHNRLYWYRQTLGQGPEFLTYFQNEAQLEKSRLLSDRFSAERPKGSFSTLEIQRTEQGDSAMYLCASTLGGYEQYFGPGTRLTVT.